These T cell receptor beta chains were read from a single sample in a study of T cell responses to AZD1222 COVID-19 vaccine. Sequencing was performed with immunoSEQ multiplex PCR; in TCRdb, only in-frame clones are kept and a portion is missing. The data contain 240,000 or so clones, about 92% of them singletons. The material was peripheral blood, obtained on day 0 of AZD1222 vaccination. These receptors were obtained from an adult in good health. The CDR3 runs from the conserved cysteine through the conserved F or W. The order of the fields is V gene, J gene, CDR3 protein.

v_call: TRBV2; j_call: TRBJ2-2; cdr3_aa: CASNRDFLNTGELFF
v_call: TRBV28; j_call: TRBJ1-1; cdr3_aa: CASSLPVNTEAFF
v_call: TRBV23-1; j_call: TRBJ1-1; cdr3_aa: CASCATSGALDRGDTEAFF
v_call: TRBV6-2/TRBV6-3; j_call: TRBJ1-1; cdr3_aa: CASSPRQALMNTEAFF
v_call: TRBV19; j_call: TRBJ1-3; cdr3_aa: CASGGTSGNTIYF
v_call: TRBV2; j_call: TRBJ2-5; cdr3_aa: CASKEGGETQYF
v_call: TRBV19; j_call: TRBJ1-6; cdr3_aa: CASSRPRGNYSPLHF
v_call: TRBV28; j_call: TRBJ2-7; cdr3_aa: CASRAGGYEQYF
v_call: TRBV27; j_call: TRBJ1-5; cdr3_aa: CASSYGGNQPQHF
v_call: TRBV5-1; j_call: TRBJ2-7; cdr3_aa: CASSLEGTARWYF
v_call: TRBV5-1; j_call: TRBJ1-3; cdr3_aa: CASSEGSGNTIYF
v_call: TRBV2; j_call: TRBJ2-2; cdr3_aa: CASSEGRAGELFF
v_call: TRBV28; j_call: TRBJ2-2; cdr3_aa: CASSRGQNTGELFF
v_call: TRBV5-1; j_call: TRBJ2-5; cdr3_aa: CASSEGRPPGTQYF
v_call: TRBV5-1; j_call: TRBJ1-2; cdr3_aa: CASSSPGPPSPGYTF
v_call: TRBV4-1; j_call: TRBJ2-1; cdr3_aa: CASSQEWSNEQFF
v_call: TRBV5-1; j_call: TRBJ2-7; cdr3_aa: CASSPDGSSTSYEQYF
v_call: TRBV27; j_call: TRBJ2-1; cdr3_aa: CASGVGVYNEQFF
v_call: TRBV5-5; j_call: TRBJ2-1; cdr3_aa: CASSLAATAEYNEQFF
v_call: TRBV14; j_call: TRBJ2-2; cdr3_aa: CASSRLAGGGELFF
v_call: TRBV9; j_call: TRBJ2-2; cdr3_aa: CASTPTGTYNTGELFF
v_call: TRBV7-9; j_call: TRBJ1-2; cdr3_aa: CASSPTGIDGYTF
v_call: TRBV5-4; j_call: TRBJ1-1; cdr3_aa: CASSRESSMNTEAFF
v_call: TRBV3-1/TRBV3-2; j_call: TRBJ1-2; cdr3_aa: CASSQDHGGGYTF
v_call: TRBV4-3; j_call: TRBJ2-2; cdr3_aa: CASSQEDGEGTGELFF
v_call: TRBV10-3; j_call: TRBJ2-1; cdr3_aa: CATAGTSNEQFF
v_call: TRBV2; j_call: TRBJ2-5; cdr3_aa: CASSDPSGVGGGETQYF
v_call: TRBV27; j_call: TRBJ1-6; cdr3_aa: CASSFLGRDRGRSPLHF
v_call: TRBV7-6; j_call: TRBJ2-7; cdr3_aa: CASSPTGQGGLNEQYF
v_call: TRBV29-1; j_call: TRBJ2-1; cdr3_aa: CSVVTSGGIYNEQFF
v_call: TRBV5-6; j_call: TRBJ2-7; cdr3_aa: CASSSEGVGYEQYF
v_call: TRBV4-2; j_call: TRBJ1-2; cdr3_aa: CASSPHRGGYTF
v_call: TRBV6-2/TRBV6-3; j_call: TRBJ2-6; cdr3_aa: CASSQRGQLSSGANVLTF
v_call: TRBV3-1/TRBV3-2; j_call: TRBJ2-1; cdr3_aa: CASSQEGLAGGEQFF
v_call: TRBV13; j_call: TRBJ1-1; cdr3_aa: CASSLEGLGNTEAFF
v_call: TRBV5-6; j_call: TRBJ2-7; cdr3_aa: CASSSDSTRAGEQYF
v_call: TRBV12-3/TRBV12-4; j_call: TRBJ1-2; cdr3_aa: CASSGGQGESYTF
v_call: TRBV7-9; j_call: TRBJ2-5; cdr3_aa: CASSFLAGAGETQYF
v_call: TRBV4-3; j_call: TRBJ2-1; cdr3_aa: CASSPEGHSYNEQFF
v_call: TRBV19; j_call: TRBJ2-2; cdr3_aa: CASSIPGELFF
v_call: TRBV29-1; j_call: TRBJ1-2; cdr3_aa: CSDLDGRGYTF
v_call: TRBV5-1; j_call: TRBJ2-1; cdr3_aa: CASSRQDNEQFF
v_call: TRBV2; j_call: TRBJ1-5; cdr3_aa: CASSAHKGGGQPQHF
v_call: TRBV11-2; j_call: TRBJ2-6; cdr3_aa: CASSPWGDYHSGANVLTF
v_call: TRBV5-1; j_call: TRBJ2-5; cdr3_aa: CASGLLGQETQYF
v_call: TRBV5-1; j_call: TRBJ2-7; cdr3_aa: CASSLGGQGGSYEQYF
v_call: TRBV19; j_call: TRBJ1-1; cdr3_aa: CASSSPRDRNTEAFF
v_call: TRBV7-8; j_call: TRBJ1-5; cdr3_aa: CASSLAGEGISNQPQHF
v_call: TRBV2; j_call: TRBJ1-5; cdr3_aa: CASRRGNQPQHF
v_call: TRBV2; j_call: TRBJ2-3; cdr3_aa: CAGPSASGGSTDTQYF
v_call: TRBV11-2; j_call: TRBJ2-1; cdr3_aa: CASSLRFGGTGTNEQFF
v_call: TRBV10-3; j_call: TRBJ2-7; cdr3_aa: CAISTGTGGYEQYF
v_call: TRBV2; j_call: TRBJ2-3; cdr3_aa: CASSERTDTQYF
v_call: TRBV4-1; j_call: TRBJ1-4; cdr3_aa: CASSQDRGANEKLFF
v_call: TRBV7-8; j_call: TRBJ2-1; cdr3_aa: CASSLVRVSYNEQFF
v_call: TRBV5-1; j_call: TRBJ2-5; cdr3_aa: CASSLEGGAETQYF